The 16 T cell receptor beta chains below come from one sample, sequenced in a study of TIL therapy for anti-PD-1-resistant metastatic lung cancer. Sequencing used immunoSEQ v3. Here immunoSEQ multiplex PCR was the method, and the copy in TCRdb shows in-frame clones only, minus some. The sample lists about 60,000 clones, around 86% occurring once. As to time point: pre-treatment sample, taken before nivolumab and TIL therapy. The material sequenced was blood, taken at baseline. These receptors all stem from a person between 25 and 79 years old with non-small cell lung cancer.

The chain has TRBV3-1 (or the pseudogene TRBV3-2) and TRBJ1-6; D remains unclear. The germline V and J ends were trimmed by 1 base and 0 bases, with 13 bases remaining between them. The CDR3 runs to 18 residues. Germline V gene data show CDR1 as LGHDT and CDR2 as YNNKEL (reference sequence). The CDR3 loop is CASSQASVTSSYNSPLHF. The CDR3 DNA is TGTGCCAGCAGCCAAGCCTCTGTTACAAGCTCCTATAATTCACCCCTCCACTTT.

The chain links TRBV6-5 to TRBJ2-1; TRBD2 aligns across 8 bases. After removal of 0 bases from V and 3 bases from J, the junction contained 4 bases not matched to a gene. Germline-derived CDR1 and CDR2 are MNHEY and SVGAGI. The CDR3 totals 16 residues. CDR3 sequence: CASSYSSLAGYNEQFF. The CDR3 bases are TGTGCCAGCAGTTACTCTTCCCTAGCGGGCTACAATGAGCAGTTCTTC.

This chain links TRBV3-1 (or the pseudogene TRBV3-2) with TRBJ1-6, with D perhaps matching TRBD1 (5 bases). The CDR3 spans 13 residues. Germline CDR1 is LGHDT and CDR2 is YNNKEL (reference sequence). The V gene lost 4 bases and the J gene lost 6 bases, with 7 bases spanning the gap. The CDR3 DNA reads as TGTGCCAGCAGCCTTGGGGGTAATTCACCCCTCCACTTT. Translation: CASSLGGNSPLHF.

The V gene is TRBV11-3, the J gene TRBJ2-5; TRBD2 aligns across 14 bases. The CDR3 is made up of 15 amino acids. Per the germline V gene, CDR1 is SGHNT and CDR2 is YENEEA. V was clipped by 5 bases and J by 5 bases; unmatched bases: 4. DNA of the CDR3: TGTGCCAGCAGCCTGGGACTAGCGGGAGAGGAGACCCAGTACTTC. It specifies CASSLGLAGEETQYF.

This chain joins TRBV10-2 and TRBJ2-2, with D possibly being TRBD2 (6 bases). This CDR3 has 13 amino acids. Per germline, CDR1 WSHSY and CDR2 SAAADI. V was pared by 4 bases and J by 6 bases, with 9 bases between. Here the CDR3 reads CASSGGGAGELFF. CDR3 nucleotides: TGCGCCAGCAGTGGAGGAGGGGCCGGGGAGCTGTTTTTT.

The CDR3 loop reads CASSFTGGTGNQPQHF. The CDR3 coding sequence is TGTGCCAGCAGTTTCACCGGGGGCACGGGCAATCAGCCCCAGCATTTT. This chain uses TRBV27 with TRBJ1-5, with D perhaps matching TRBD1 (6 bases). Germline CDR1 and CDR2: MNHEY and SMNVEV (reference sequence). V lost 3 bases and J 2 bases, leaving 14 bases between the germline ends. There are 16 residues in the CDR3.

This chain links TRBV11-2 with TRBJ1-3, with a possible D match to TRBD1 (5 bases). CDR1 and CDR2 from the germline V gene are SGHAT and FQNNGV. The CDR3 length is 14 residues. V was clipped by 6 bases and J by 0 bases, with 9 bases between them. The CDR3 loop is CASRKQVSGNTIYF. The CDR3 DNA sequence: TGTGCCAGCAGGAAACAGGTCTCTGGAAACACCATATATTTT.

This clone has only one observation. J is TRBJ2-1 and V is TRBV5-1; 15 nucleotides match TRBD2. The V gene's germline CDR1 is SGHRS and CDR2 YFSETQ. The CDR3 consists of 15 residues. J gave up 6 bases and V 4 bases, and 2 bases lay outside the gene matches. CDR3 residues: CASSVGLAGGNEQFF. CDR3 nucleotide sequence: TGCGCCAGCAGCGTGGGACTAGCGGGAGGCAATGAGCAGTTCTTC.

The chain couples TRBV4-2 to TRBJ2-1; TRBD2 aligns across 13 bases. Germline-derived CDR1 and CDR2 are LGHNA and YNFKEQ. The CDR3 totals 16 residues. The V gene end was trimmed by 5 bases and the J gene end by 9 bases; junction bases not matched to a gene: 10. CDR3 residues: CASSGDWTSGGGEQFF. The CDR3 DNA reads TGTGCCAGCAGCGGAGACTGGACTAGCGGGGGAGGTGAGCAGTTCTTC.

The V gene is TRBV7-9, the J gene TRBJ1-2, with 9 bases lining up with TRBD1. V gave up 3 bases and J gave up 6 bases; unmatched junction bases: 11. CDR3 length equals 16 residues. Germline V gene lookup returns CDR1 SEHNR and CDR2 FQNEAQ (reference sequence). This chain's CDR3 is CASSFGPDRGSNGYTF. As DNA, the CDR3 is TGTGCCAGCAGCTTTGGCCCAGACAGGGGGAGTAATGGCTACACCTTC. Complete variable domain (other parts from reference TRBV7-9 and TRBJ1-2): DTGVSQNPRHKITKRGQNVTFRCDPISEHNRLYWYRQTLGQGPEFLTYFQNEAQLEKSRLLSDRFSAERPKGSFSTLEIQRTEQGDSAMYLCASSFGPDRGSNGYTFGSGTRLTVV.

This clone has only a few counts. The chain has TRBV5-1 and TRBJ2-7; 8 nucleotides line up with TRBD1. V trimming: 0 bases; J trimming: 5 bases; junction bases outside the gene matches: 7. The germline gives CDR1 SGHRS, CDR2 YFSETQ. The CDR3 has 15 amino acids. CDR3 DNA sequence: TGCGCCAGCAGCTTGGAACAGGGGGTGCTCCACGAGCAGTACTTC. Translating gives CASSLEQGVLHEQYF.

This clone appeared a single time. The chain has TRBV6-5 and TRBJ1-3; D gene ambiguous. Germline V gene lookup returns CDR1 MNHEY and CDR2 SVGAGI. This CDR3 comprises 15 residues. V was pared by 6 bases and J by 3 bases, with 15 bases between. In DNA, the CDR3 is TGTGCCAGCAGCGAGCAAGCGGGGATTGGAAACACCATATATTTT. It yields the protein CASSEQAGIGNTIYF.

This sequence joins TRBV28 and TRBJ1-5; D is unclear. Germline V gene sequence: CDR1 MDHEN, CDR2 SYDVKM. The CDR3 consists of 17 residues. The germline V and J ends were trimmed by 7 bases and 1 base, with 20 bases remaining between them. The CDR3 here is CASNTYRGSPSNQPQHF. In DNA form, the CDR3 reads TGTGCCAGCAATACCTATCGCGGGAGTCCCAGCAATCAGCCCCAGCATTTT.

The chain couples TRBV18 to TRBJ2-7; no clear D gene. CDR3 length: 15 amino acids. CDR1 is KGHSH and CDR2 is LQKENI in the germline V gene. V shed 2 bases and J shed 0 bases, with 11 bases lying between them. The CDR3 nucleotides read TGTGCCAGCTCACCAATCGCGCAGAACTCCTACGAGCAGTACTTC. Its translation is CASSPIAQNSYEQYF.

The chain is built from TRBV12-3 or TRBV12-4 and TRBJ1-2; the match to TRBD1 covers 7 bases. J was trimmed by 8 bases and V by 1 base; bases with no gene match: 4. CDR3 length: 13 residues. CDR3 in amino acids: CASSLGGQLGYTF. Here the CDR3 DNA reads TGTGCCAGCAGTTTAGGGGGACAGCTAGGCTACACCTTC.

This chain joins TRBV19 and TRBJ1-4; TRBD1 matches 8 bases. Germline V gene sequence: CDR1 LNHDA, CDR2 SQIVND (reference sequence). The V and J ends lost 8 bases and 7 bases, in that order; junction bases with no gene match: 12. There are 15 residues in the CDR3. CDR3 sequence (DNA): TGTGCCAGTCGGACAGGGTCGTCACTTAGTGAAAAACTGTTTTTT. As protein: CASRTGSSLSEKLFF.